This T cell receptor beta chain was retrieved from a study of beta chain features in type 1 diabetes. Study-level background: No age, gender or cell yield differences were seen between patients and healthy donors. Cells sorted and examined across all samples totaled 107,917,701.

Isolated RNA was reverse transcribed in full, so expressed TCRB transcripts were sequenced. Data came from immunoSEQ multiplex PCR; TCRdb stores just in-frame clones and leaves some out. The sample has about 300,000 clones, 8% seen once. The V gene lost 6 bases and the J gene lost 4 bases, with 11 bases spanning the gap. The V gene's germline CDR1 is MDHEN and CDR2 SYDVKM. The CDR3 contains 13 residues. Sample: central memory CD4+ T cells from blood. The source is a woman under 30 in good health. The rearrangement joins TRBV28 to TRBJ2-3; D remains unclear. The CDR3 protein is CASRPGWADTQYF. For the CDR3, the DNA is TGTGCCAGCAGACCCGGGTGGGCAGATACGCAGTATTTT.